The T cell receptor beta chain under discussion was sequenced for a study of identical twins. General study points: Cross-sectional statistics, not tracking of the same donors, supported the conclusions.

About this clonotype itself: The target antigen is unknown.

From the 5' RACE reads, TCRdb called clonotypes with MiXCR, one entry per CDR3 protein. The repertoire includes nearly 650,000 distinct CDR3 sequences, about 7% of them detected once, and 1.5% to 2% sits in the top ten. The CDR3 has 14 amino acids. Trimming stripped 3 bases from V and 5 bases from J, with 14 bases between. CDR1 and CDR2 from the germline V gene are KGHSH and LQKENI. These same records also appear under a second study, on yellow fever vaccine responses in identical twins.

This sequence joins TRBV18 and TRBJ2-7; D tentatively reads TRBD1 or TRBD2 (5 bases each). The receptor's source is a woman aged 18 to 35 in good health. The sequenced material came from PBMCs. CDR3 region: CASSPGTQNNEQYF. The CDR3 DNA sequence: TGTGCCAGCTCACCCGGGACGCAGAACAACGAGCAGTACTTC.